A selection of T cell receptor beta chains follows, all from one sample in a study of CD8 T cells in Susac syndrome. Each CDR3 protein gets one entry after TCRdb re-called the immunoSEQ multiplex PCR reads with MiXCR. The sample contains 130,000 or so distinct CDR3 sequences, just under 95% of which appear only once. The source material was CD8+ T cells from PBMCs. The receptors come from a human donor with Susac syndrome. Both conserved end residues are part of each CDR3. The D gene is left open where the match is weak. A row's size may be missing; if present it is once, few, many or a size class.

size: .
D: TRBD1
V: TRBV4-2
J: TRBJ2-5
CDR3: CASSQELSRDRLYQETQYF
DNA: TGTGCCAGCAGCCAAGAGTTGTCTAGGGACAGGCTTTACCAAGAGACCCAGTACTTC

size: .
D: .
V: TRBV14
J: TRBJ2-7
CDR3: CASSLGRVTYEQYF
DNA: TGTGCCAGCAGCCTAGGCAGGGTGACCTACGAGCAGTACTTC

size: .
D: TRBD1
V: TRBV12-3/TRBV12-4
J: TRBJ2-7
CDR3: CASRARTGGAYEQYF
DNA: TGTGCCAGCAGAGCCCGGACAGGGGGCGCCTACGAGCAGTACTTC

size: once
D: TRBD2
V: TRBV7-9
J: TRBJ2-7
CDR3: CASSLASSGEQYF
DNA: TGTGCCAGCAGCTTAGCCTCTAGCGGGGAGCAGTACTTC

size: .
D: .
V: TRBV7-9
J: TRBJ1-2
CDR3: CASSPDGIYGYTF
DNA: TGTGCCAGCAGTCCGGACGGAATCTATGGCTACACCTTC

size: few
D: TRBD1
V: TRBV29-1
J: TRBJ1-2
CDR3: CSVDTGEYYGYTF
DNA: TGCAGCGTTGATACAGGGGAATACTATGGCTACACCTTC

size: few
D: TRBD1
V: TRBV19
J: TRBJ2-5
CDR3: CASSPGTAQETQYF
DNA: TGTGCCAGTAGTCCCGGGACAGCCCAAGAGACCCAGTACTTC

size: .
D: .
V: TRBV10-3
J: TRBJ2-1
CDR3: CAISDVDGYNEQFF
DNA: TGTGCCATCAGTGACGTCGACGGGTACAATGAGCAGTTCTTC

size: .
D: .
V: TRBV29-1
J: TRBJ1-1
CDR3: CTAVLAGTEAFF
DNA: TGCACGGCGGTCCTGGCGGGTACTGAAGCTTTCTTT

size: .
D: .
V: TRBV13
J: TRBJ1-1
CDR3: CASSPGGGNTEAFF
DNA: TGTGCCAGCAGCCCCGGGGGAGGCAACACTGAAGCTTTCTTT

size: .
D: .
V: TRBV5-1
J: TRBJ1-1
CDR3: CASSLGTVSGWDGTEAFF
DNA: TGCGCCAGCAGCTTGGGAACTGTGTCAGGGTGGGACGGCACTGAAGCTTTCTTT

size: .
D: .
V: TRBV29-1
J: TRBJ2-7
CDR3: CSASGQALYEQYF
DNA: TGCAGCGCCTCCGGGCAGGCCCTCTACGAGCAGTACTTC

size: .
D: .
V: TRBV7-9
J: TRBJ1-4
CDR3: CASGHSTNEKLFF
DNA: TGTGCCAGCGGACATTCGACTAATGAAAAACTGTTTTTT

size: .
D: .
V: TRBV19
J: TRBJ1-5
CDR3: CASSINDRSNQPQHF
DNA: TGTGCCAGTAGTATCAATGACAGAAGCAATCAGCCCCAGCATTTT

size: once
D: TRBD1
V: TRBV9
J: TRBJ1-6
CDR3: CASSVDQGTDGSPLHF
DNA: TGTGCCAGCAGCGTCGACCAAGGGACAGACGGTTCACCCCTCCACTTT

size: .
D: .
V: TRBV20-1
J: TRBJ1-1
CDR3: CSVGTSLNTEAFF
DNA: TGCAGTGTCGGGACATCGCTGAACACTGAAGCTTTCTTT

size: .
D: .
V: TRBV25-1
J: TRBJ1-5
CDR3: CASSQVGINQPQHF
DNA: TGTGCCAGCAGCCAGGTAGGGATCAATCAGCCCCAGCATTTT

size: .
D: .
V: TRBV15
J: TRBJ2-5
CDR3: CATTPDGGGQETQYF
DNA: TGTGCCACCACCCCTGATGGAGGGGGACAAGAGACCCAGTACTTC

size: .
D: .
V: TRBV4-1
J: TRBJ2-1
CDR3: CASSPQYGLNNEQFF
DNA: TGCGCCAGCAGCCCGCAATACGGCCTAAACAATGAGCAGTTCTTC

size: .
D: .
V: TRBV5-6
J: TRBJ2-3
CDR3: CASSPFPDVASTDTQYF
DNA: TGTGCCAGCAGCCCCTTTCCGGACGTTGCTAGCACAGATACGCAGTATTTT

size: .
D: .
V: TRBV6-6
J: TRBJ1-6
CDR3: CASSPFNSPLHF
DNA: TGTGCCAGCAGCCCATTTAATTCACCCCTCCACTTT

size: .
D: .
V: TRBV12-3/TRBV12-4
J: TRBJ2-1
CDR3: CASSLVTGVSSYNEQFF
DNA: TGTGCCAGCAGTCTCGTGACGGGGGTAAGCTCCTACAATGAGCAGTTCTTC

size: .
D: TRBD1
V: TRBV14
J: TRBJ2-1
CDR3: CASSQTDRDYNEQFF
DNA: TGTGCCAGCAGCCAAACGGACAGGGACTACAATGAGCAGTTCTTC

size: .
D: TRBD2
V: TRBV29-1
J: TRBJ2-2
CDR3: CSPKPGTSGGNTGELFF
DNA: TGCAGCCCAAAGCCCGGGACTAGCGGGGGAAACACCGGGGAGCTGTTTTTT

size: .
D: .
V: TRBV27
J: TRBJ1-5
CDR3: CASRPGGNQPQHF
DNA: TGTGCCAGCAGACCAGGAGGCAATCAGCCCCAGCATTTT

size: .
D: .
V: TRBV14
J: TRBJ2-7
CDR3: CASSQLATEQYF
DNA: TGTGCCAGCAGCCAACTTGCGACGGAGCAGTACTTC

size: .
D: .
V: TRBV3-1
J: TRBJ1-2
CDR3: CASSSAGQGVYYGYTF
DNA: TGTGCCAGCAGCTCCGCGGGCCAGGGTGTCTACTATGGCTACACCTTC